This TCR beta chain was found in a study of blood T cell repertoires in COVID-19. Across the study: Specimens from acute and convalescent COVID-19 originated in the United States, Italy and Spain. T cells, B-cell-depleted T cells, or PBMCs supplied cDNA or gDNA.

From germline, CDR1 is GTSNPN and CDR2 SVGIG (reference sequence). Trimming stripped 5 bases from V and 8 bases from J, with 12 bases between. The CDR3 has 11 amino acids. The data were produced by immunoSEQ multiplex PCR, yet TCRdb's version contains in-frame clones alone and is incomplete. The sample lists around 700,000 clones; 85% to 90% were seen once. This sequence was found in a woman in her late teens or twenties with acute or convalescent COVID-19. The sequenced sample was peripheral blood. The V and J genes are TRBV30 and TRBJ1-1; D may be TRBD1 (5 bases). CDR3 DNA: TGTGCCTGGCAAGACAGCCCAGAAGCTTTCTTT. Translation: CAWQDSPEAFF.